Listed below are T cell receptor beta chains from one sample, sequenced in a study of T cell responses to AZD1222 COVID-19 vaccine. Assay: immunoSEQ multiplex PCR; the TCRdb copy retains only in-frame clones and omits some. This sample's table reports over 120,000 clones. Sequencing was done on a sample of peripheral blood. The receptors shown here come from an adult in good health. CDR3s leave out the opening cysteine and the closing phenylalanine or tryptophan.

TRBV6-5	TRBJ1-3	ASSYSTASGNTIY
TRBV7-2	TRBJ1-5	ASSPGGTGLNQPQH
TRBV30	TRBJ2-7	AWTRGGLGSYEQY
TRBV18	TRBJ2-2	ASSPAATTNTGELF
TRBV7-9	TRBJ1-1	ASSQNGPEAF
TRBV4-2	TRBJ1-2	ASTQQGALSYGYT
TRBV30	TRBJ1-2	AWTRTGGTYGYT
TRBV7-3	TRBJ2-7	ASSPGRTSYEQY
TRBV6-2/TRBV6-3	TRBJ2-4	ASSGLAGGNHKNIQY
TRBV28	TRBJ1-5	ASSFQVGNQPQH
TRBV6-5	TRBJ2-7	ASSYSARGGSYEQY
TRBV5-6	TRBJ2-3	ASSLAWGSDTQY
TRBV18	TRBJ1-1	ASTRLEEYEAF
TRBV5-1	TRBJ1-2	ASSSGNYGYT
TRBV13	TRBJ1-1	ATVTGALNTEAF
TRBV4-3	TRBJ1-4	ASSQQGLNEKLF
TRBV29-1	TRBJ1-3	SVEDSGNTIY
TRBV28	TRBJ1-3	ASSPTDRDGNTIY
TRBV27	TRBJ2-7	ASSSTSGWAGEQY
TRBV2	TRBJ2-3	ASSAWGGQGWRDTQY
TRBV16	TRBJ1-1	ASSRRDPNTEAF
TRBV18	TRBJ2-5	ASSPGQGAETQY
TRBV6-5	TRBJ2-7	ASSYSSGGPYEQY
TRBV19	TRBJ2-3	ASSSQGAADTQY
TRBV5-1	TRBJ2-5	ASRNEETQY
TRBV11-3	TRBJ2-1	ASSRPGQGGNEQF
TRBV19	TRBJ1-1	ASSIGAGEGWNTEAF
TRBV11-2	TRBJ2-3	ASSLGQGALDTQY
TRBV29-1	TRBJ2-2	SVEIYTGELF